This T cell receptor beta chain was documented in a study of identical twins. Study-wide points: Because invariant MAIT and iNKT cells could be present, zero-insertion analyses could be partly confounded.

Each CDR3 protein gets one entry after TCRdb re-called the 5' RACE reads with MiXCR. The table has more than 250,000 distinct CDR3 sequences, around 8.8% seen once; the top ten hold approximately 2%. This clonotype was observed a few times. The antigen remains undetermined. In every case, the donor was a healthy Caucasian. V was clipped by 6 bases and J by 4 bases, with 25 bases between them. This CDR3 region has 16 residues. Germline loops: CDR1 DFQATT, CDR2 SNEGSKA (reference sequence). These sequences were also reported in another study, on yellow fever vaccine responses in identical twins.

This clonotype originated in a woman between 18 and 29 years old in good health. The genes are TRBV20-1 and TRBJ2-7; D is perhaps TRBD2 (5 bases). Material for sequencing was memory (CD45RO+) T cells sorted from blood. CDR3 sequence: CSAPNTRSINPYEQYF. CDR3 sequence (DNA): TGCAGTGCCCCAAACACTAGATCTATTAACCCTTACGAGCAGTACTTC.